The entry below describes one T cell receptor beta chain. The antigen remains undetermined. This record comes from a study of T cells in tuberculosis. Study overall: This South African cohort compared adolescents with or without latent tuberculosis against adults with active tuberculosis.

Study observations and caveats: The TCR-beta difference was not significant; alpha differences partly reflected length.

V lost 5 bases to trimming and J lost 2 bases, with 13 bases between them. The CDR3 has 14 residues. CDR1 and CDR2 (germline): SGHRS, YFSETQ. Sequencing used immunoSEQ multiplex PCR; TCRdb keeps in-frame clones, though not all of them. The data show 35,000 to 55,000 clones, about 95% seen once. V gene TRBV5-1 combines with J gene TRBJ1-1, with D perhaps TRBD1 (6 bases). Sequenced input: PBMCs. The sequence derives from a donor aged 10-29 years with latent tuberculosis or without tuberculosis infection. The CDR3 protein is CASSSSGANTEAFF. For the CDR3, the DNA is TGCGCCAGCAGTTCCTCAGGGGCAAACACTGAAGCTTTCTTT.